The sequence of this T cell receptor beta chain was determined in a study of blood T cell repertoires in COVID-19. Study as a whole: Sites across the United States, Italy and Spain contributed samples from acute and convalescent COVID-19. Sources were T cells, B-cell-depleted T cells, or PBMCs; the material itself was cDNA or gDNA.

The authors' processing: Amplification from reference gene primers served as the basis for estimated nucleated cell counts. TCRdb keeps only in-frame clones here, not all; method: immunoSEQ multiplex PCR. V and J calls and clone size follow that table, whereas D and trimming were derived from the DNA. Of about 220,000 clones listed, 80% to 85% are singletons. CDR1 is MNHEY and CDR2 is SVGAGI in the germline V gene. CDR3 size: 14 residues. V lost 6 bases to trimming and J lost 4 bases, with 15 bases between them. The sample was peripheral blood. This TCR was sampled from a woman aged 60-75 years with acute or convalescent COVID-19. The chain recombines TRBV6-5 with TRBJ1-2; TRBD1 is a possible D gene (5 bases). The DNA of the CDR3 is TGTGCCAGCAGGAAGGAGTGGAGGGGCTATGGCTACACCTTC. Its protein product is CASRKEWRGYGYTF.